This is a list of T cell receptor beta chains from one sample in a study of blood T cell repertoires in COVID-19. The repertoire was sequenced with immunoSEQ multiplex PCR; TCRdb's copy has only in-frame clones and lacks some. The data show 150,000 to 200,000 clones, roughly 88% seen once. The sample taken for sequencing was peripheral blood. The origin of the receptors is an elderly woman with acute or convalescent COVID-19. The CDR3 runs from the conserved cysteine through the conserved F or W. D genes are given only for firm matches. Size is omitted from some rows. Given values are once, few, many or a class for expanded clones.

>TRBJ1-2|TRBV19|once|16|TRBD1
TGTGCCAGTAGTATCTCGGCAGGGGGCGGTAACTATGGCTACACCTTC
CASSISAGGGNYGYTF
>TRBJ1-5|TRBV27|-|16|-
TGTGCCAGCACCACGACAGGCCCATTAGGGAATCAGCCCCAGCATTTT
CASTTTGPLGNQPQHF
>TRBJ1-1|TRBV7-2|-|13|-
TGTGCCAGCAGCGTGACAGAGCACACTGAAGCTTTCTTT
CASSVTEHTEAFF
>TRBJ1-6|TRBV11-2|-|17|TRBD1
TGTGCCAGCAGCACGACCGGGACAGGATCCTATAATTCACCCCTCCACTTT
CASSTTGTGSYNSPLHF
>TRBJ1-1|TRBV27|-|16|-
TGTGCCAGCAGTCGTATCTATCAGGGAGGTAACACTGAAGCTTTCTTT
CASSRIYQGGNTEAFF
>TRBJ2-3|TRBV5-4|-|16|-
TGTGCCAGCAGCAGCGGGGACTACAGGGGCACAGATACGCAGTATTTT
CASSSGDYRGTDTQYF
>TRBJ1-5|TRBV2|-|14|-
TGTGCCAGCAGGACAGAATATAGCAATCAGCCCCAGCATTTT
CASRTEYSNQPQHF
>TRBJ1-1|TRBV18|-|15|-
TGTGCCAGCTCACCTTTTACAGGGTGGGACACTGAAGCTTTCTTT
CASSPFTGWDTEAFF
>TRBJ2-1|TRBV19|-|14|-
TGTGCCAGTCCCCCAGCGGGCGCCTACAATGAGCAGTTCTTC
CASPPAGAYNEQFF
>TRBJ2-2|TRBV6-5|-|15|TRBD2
TGTGCCAGCAGTCGACTCCTAACTAGCGCCGGGGAGCTGTTTTTT
CASSRLLTSAGELFF
>TRBJ2-7|TRBV2|-|15|TRBD1
TGTGCCAGCAGCCGGGACAGGGGGCTTGGCTACGAGCAGTACTTC
CASSRDRGLGYEQYF
>TRBJ1-2|TRBV10-3|-|13|-
TGTGCCATCACCCTAGACAGAAACTATGGCTACACCTTC
CAITLDRNYGYTF
>TRBJ1-1|TRBV9|-|15|TRBD1
TGTGCCAGCAGCATAAAGACAGGGACGAACACTGAAGCTTTCTTT
CASSIKTGTNTEAFF
>TRBJ2-7|TRBV9|-|14|TRBD1
TGTGCCAGCAGCCCACGGACAGGGAACTACGAGCAGTACTTC
CASSPRTGNYEQYF
>TRBJ1-1|TRBV2|-|16|TRBD1
TGTGCCAGCAGGCAACAGGGGGGGGGTATGAACACTGAAGCTTTCTTT
CASRQQGGGMNTEAFF
>TRBJ2-2|TRBV9|once|15|TRBD1
TGTGCCAGCAGCCCAGGGGGTCTTCGCACCGGGGAGCTGTTTTTT
CASSPGGLRTGELFF
>TRBJ2-1|TRBV21-1|-|16|-
TGTGCCAGCAGCAAAGCTGGGGGGGCTGACGTCAATGAGCAGTTCTTC
CASSKAGGADVNEQFF
>TRBJ2-3|TRBV20-1|-|15|TRBD1
TGCAGTGCTAGTTCCGGGACAGTAGTCGCCGATACGCAGTATTTT
CSASSGTVVADTQYF
>TRBJ1-2|TRBV6-5|-|14|-
TGTGCCAGCAAATCCCCCATGGGGGGCTATGGCTACACCTTC
CASKSPMGGYGYTF
>TRBJ2-1|TRBV5-4|-|15|TRBD2
TGTGCCAGCAGCTTGGTTGGCGGGGGGCGGCGTGAGCAGTTCTTC
CASSLVGGGRREQFF
>TRBJ2-3|TRBV13|-|16|TRBD1
TGTGCCAGCAGCTTCTTGCGGACAGGAAGCACAGATACGCAGTATTTT
CASSFLRTGSTDTQYF
>TRBJ2-3|TRBV19|-|13|TRBD1
TGTGCCAGTGACAGGGGGCGCCCAGATACGCAGTATTTT
CASDRGRPDTQYF
>TRBJ2-7|TRBV2|-|13|TRBD1
TGTGCCAGCAGTGAGGGACAGGTCTACGAGCAGTACTTC
CASSEGQVYEQYF
>TRBJ1-2|TRBV5-4|-|12|-
TGTGCCAGCAGTCTTCCGAACTATGGCTACACCTTC
CASSLPNYGYTF
>TRBJ1-2|TRBV7-8|-|14|-
TGTGCCAGCAGCTTAGAAGACGGGTTCTATGGCTACACCTTC
CASSLEDGFYGYTF
>TRBJ2-7|TRBV4-3|once|17|-
TGCGCCAGCAGCCAACAAGTCGCCGAGGGCAGGGGCTACGAGCAGTACTTC
CASSQQVAEGRGYEQYF
>TRBJ2-3|TRBV5-5|-|15|-
TGTGCCAGCAGGTTACAGGGACAAGTCACAGATACGCAGTATTTT
CASRLQGQVTDTQYF
>TRBJ1-1|TRBV13|-|15|TRBD1
TGTGCCAGCAGGTCCCGGGGACAGATGAACACTGAAGCTTTCTTT
CASRSRGQMNTEAFF
>TRBJ1-5|TRBV5-6|-|15|-
TGTGCCAGCAGCTTGGGGTACAGCCTCAATCAGCCCCAGCATTTT
CASSLGYSLNQPQHF
>TRBJ2-5|TRBV7-3|-|13|-
TGTGCCAGCAGCCTTGATCCGAGGGAGACCCAGTACTTC
CASSLDPRETQYF
>TRBJ2-1|TRBV6-4|-|13|TRBD2
TGTGCCAGCAGTGACCTAGCGGGAGATGAGCAGTTCTTC
CASSDLAGDEQFF
>TRBJ1-4|TRBV30|-|14|TRBD1
TGTGCCTCCCTCGACAGGGGGCGTGATGAAAAACTGTTTTTT
CASLDRGRDEKLFF
>TRBJ1-3|TRBV5-4|once|15|-
TGTGCCAGCAGCGTCGGCGGTGACTCTGGAAACACCATATATTTT
CASSVGGDSGNTIYF
>TRBJ1-4|TRBV27|-|13|-
TGTGCCAGCAGTCCCCGGGAAGCGGAAAAACTGTTTTTT
CASSPREAEKLFF
>TRBJ2-7|TRBV11-3|-|15|TRBD1
TGTGCCAGCAGCCGGACAGGGCAGAAATCCTACGAGCAGTACTTC
CASSRTGQKSYEQYF
>TRBJ1-1|TRBV19|-|15|TRBD1
TGTGCCAGTAGTATCCTGACAGGGGTGAACACTGAAGCTTTCTTT
CASSILTGVNTEAFF
>TRBJ1-1|TRBV29-1|-|14|TRBD1
TGCAGCGTTGAAGTGGGACAGGGGAACACTGAAGCTTTCTTT
CSVEVGQGNTEAFF
>TRBJ2-1|TRBV18|-|17|TRBD2
TGTGCCAGCTCACCCCCCCAGGGACTAGCGGGAGGTCTTGAGCAGTTCTTC
CASSPPQGLAGGLEQFF
>TRBJ1-4|TRBV7-9|once|15|-
TGTGCCAGCAGCTCCCAGGGCCCTAGGGGTGAAAAACTGTTTTTT
CASSSQGPRGEKLFF
>TRBJ2-1|TRBV13|-|18|TRBD2
TGTGCCACCCCCGGGACTAGCGGGGGCGAACCTTATTACAATGAGCAGTTCTTC
CATPGTSGGEPYYNEQFF